Listed here are 25 T cell receptor beta chains from one sample, sequenced in a study of blood T cells in healthy people across ages. Through a sample-barcoded 5' primer and a J-beta primer mix, a second PCR was run for 7 to 11 cycles. MiXCR, run by TCRdb on the 5' RACE reads, gives a single entry per CDR3 protein. The sample contains under 1,000,000 distinct CDR3 sequences, under 40% of which appear only once. The material sequenced was blood. These receptors originate from a man between 18 and 35 years old in good health.

The chain couples TRBV6-2 or TRBV6-3 to TRBJ2-1; D perhaps matches TRBD2 (6 bases). The ends were cut back, 0 bases at V and 13 bases at J, with 25 bases in the middle. Germline values: CDR1 MNHEY, CDR2 SVGEGT. The CDR3 loop spans 17 amino acids. CDR3 coding DNA: TGTGCCAGCAGTTACTCTTACCCGGGCCAGACCCGGGAGACCCAGTTCTTC. Translating it yields CASSYSYPGQTRETQFF.

This sequence joins TRBV7-9 and TRBJ2-5; D tentatively fits TRBD1 or TRBD2 (5 bases each). The V and J ends lost 4 bases and 0 bases respectively, with 15 bases between them. This CDR3 is 16 amino acids long. Germline lookup yields CDR1 SEHNR and CDR2 FQNEAQ (reference sequence). CDR3 in amino acids: CASSYRRDQYQETQYF. The CDR3, as DNA: TGTGCCAGCAGCTACCGACGGGACCAGTACCAAGAGACCCAGTACTTC.

A note on this clonotype: Just one base apart from a much larger clone, this may be a read error. V usage is TRBV20-1 and J usage is TRBJ2-7, with D possibly being TRBD1 or TRBD2 (6 bases each). V was clipped by 6 bases and J by 7 bases, with 22 bases between them. This CDR3 is 14 amino acids long. Germline CDR1 and CDR2: DFQATT and SNEGSKA (reference sequence). Written as DNA, the CDR3 is TGCAGTGCCCTAATAGGGGGGTCCTACAATGAGCAGTACTTC. It codes for CSALIGGSYNEQYF.

This clonotype was observed a few times. J is TRBJ2-3 and V is TRBV2; 7 positions match TRBD1. Germline CDR1 SNHLY, CDR2 FYNNEI. V gave up 4 bases and J gave up 0 bases; unmatched junction bases: 1. The CDR3 sequence is 14 residues long. CDR3 sequence (DNA): TGTGCCAGCAGTGTGACAGGGAGCACAGATACGCAGTATTTT. The encoded protein is CASSVTGSTDTQYF.

The chain is built from TRBV25-1 and TRBJ2-3, with D perhaps TRBD1 (6 bases). This CDR3 comprises 13 residues. Trimming removed 3 bases at V and 6 bases at J, with 10 bases between. Germline V lookup: CDR1 MGHDK, CDR2 SYGVNS. CDR3 in amino acids: CASSEGTGDTQYF. CDR3 nucleotide sequence: TGTGCCAGCAGTGAGGGCACAGGGGATACGCAGTATTTT.

A few counts support this clonotype. The chain combines TRBV5-4 with TRBJ1-1; D is uncertain. This CDR3 has 12 residues. Germline lookup yields CDR1 SGHNT and CDR2 YYREEE (reference sequence). V shed 0 bases and J shed 8 bases, with 8 bases lying between them. Written as DNA, the CDR3 is TGTGCCAGCAGCTTGGCGTCCCAGGAAGCTTTCTTT. Amino acids: CASSLASQEAFF.

This clonotype was observed a handful of times. The chain has TRBV7-2 and TRBJ1-5, with D possibly matching TRBD1 (5 bases). The CDR3 runs 13 residues. Deletions cut 4 bases from V and 10 bases from J, with 14 bases between. In germline, CDR1 is SGHTA, CDR2 FQGNSA. The CDR3 here is CASSSGTAKPQHF. The CDR3 DNA follows: TGTGCCAGCAGCTCGGGGACTGCCAAACCCCAGCATTTT.

The chain carries TRBV29-1 and TRBJ1-2; D unresolved. Trimming pared 1 base from V and 0 bases from J, leaving 6 bases between. CDR1 and CDR2 (germline): SQVTM, ANQGSEA. The CDR3 spans 13 residues. The CDR3 protein is CSVEAPANYGYTF. The DNA of the CDR3 is TGCAGCGTTGAAGCCCCTGCTAACTATGGCTACACCTTC.

This clonotype turned up a few times. V gene TRBV20-1 combines with J gene TRBJ1-5; the D is unclear. This CDR3 spans 14 amino acids. Per the germline V gene, CDR1 is DFQATT and CDR2 is SNEGSKA (reference sequence). Trimming left V 0 bases short and J 2 bases short, with 8 bases between. CDR3 DNA sequence: TGCAGTGCTAGAGAAGGTAAGGGCAATCAGCCCCAGCATTTT. Its protein product is CSAREGKGNQPQHF.

This clonotype was seen at least ten times. The chain is built from TRBV4-2 and TRBJ2-3, with 10 bases that match TRBD2. The length of the CDR3 is 17 residues. Germline V gene data show CDR1 as LGHNA and CDR2 as YNFKEQ. V dropped 1 base and J dropped 4; count of bases not matched to a gene: 8. The CDR3 loop reads CASSQGLAGETPDTQYF. The CDR3 bases are TGTGCCAGCAGCCAAGGGCTAGCGGGGGAGACCCCAGATACGCAGTATTTT.

Comments on this clonotype: A much larger clone is a single base away; this may be a read error. The chain links TRBV4-3 to TRBJ2-3, with D hard to call. The CDR3 runs 15 residues. Trimming removed 0 bases at V and 2 bases at J, with 9 bases between. CDR1 is LGHNA and CDR2 is YSLEER in the germline V gene. Here the CDR3 DNA reads TGCGCCAGCAGCCAAGATCGGGCCATCACAGATACGCAGTATTTT. Its translation: CASSQDRAITDTQYF.

This rearrangement joins TRBV5-1 to TRBJ2-1; D may match TRBD1 or TRBD2 (5 bases each). V was pared by 3 bases and J by 6 bases, with 13 bases between. Germline assignment: CDR1 SGHRS and CDR2 YFSETQ. This CDR3 spans 14 amino acids. In DNA form, the CDR3 reads TGCGCCAGCAGCTGGGACGGATCTCTCAATGAGCAGTTCTTC. Translating it yields CASSWDGSLNEQFF.

The chain carries TRBV7-9 and TRBJ2-1; the D is unclear. The CDR3 contains 13 residues. CDR1 is SEHNR, CDR2 FQNEAQ, per germline (reference sequence). Trimming cost V 5 bases and J 8 bases, with 13 bases left between them. CDR3 loop: CASSAESADEQFF. CDR3 nucleotide sequence: TGTGCCAGCAGCGCCGAAAGTGCTGATGAGCAGTTCTTC.

V usage is TRBV10-3 and J usage is TRBJ1-4, with D tentatively TRBD1 (5 bases). The CDR3 is made up of 13 amino acids. Looked up from germline, CDR1 is ENHRY and CDR2 is SYGVKD. Trimming took off 6 bases at V and 6 bases at J, with 11 bases between the two ends. CDR3 in amino acids: CAIRGGAYEKLFF. The CDR3 DNA is TGTGCCATCAGGGGGGGAGCGTATGAAAAACTGTTTTTT.

The chain uses TRBV29-1 and TRBJ2-1, with 10 bases lining up with TRBD2. The V and J ends lost 0 bases and 3 bases, in that order; junction bases with no gene match: 5. This CDR3 is built from 16 residues. Germline values: CDR1 SQVTM, CDR2 ANQGSEA. In DNA, the CDR3 is TGCAGCGTTGAAGATCCAGTAGCGGGGGGCTACAATGAGCAGTTCTTC. Its protein is CSVEDPVAGGYNEQFF.

The sample holds a few counts of this clonotype. The rearrangement links TRBV12-3 or TRBV12-4 to TRBJ2-7, with TRBD2 matching 9 bases. The CDR3 covers 15 residues. With V trimmed by 6 bases and J by 5 bases, 11 bases remained unmatched. The CDR3 spells CASRSSGTSGNEQYF. CDR3 DNA: TGTGCCAGCAGGTCTAGCGGGACGTCGGGGAACGAGCAGTACTTC.

This clonotype turned up a few times. The chain combines TRBV29-1 with TRBJ2-3, with TRBD2 identical over 14 bases. CDR3 size: 15 residues. Germline values: CDR1 SQVTM, CDR2 ANQGSEA. J gave up 7 bases and V 6 bases, and 9 bases lay outside the gene matches. CDR3 loop: CSVNPTSGGAYTQYF. In nucleotides, the CDR3 is TGCAGCGTCAACCCGACTAGCGGGGGGGCTTATACGCAGTATTTT.

The chain couples TRBV7-2 to TRBJ2-7; no firm D call. Germline V gene sequence: CDR1 SGHTA, CDR2 FQGNSA. The CDR3 has 13 amino acids. V was trimmed by 5 bases and J by 7 bases, leaving 15 bases between them. CDR3 loop: CASSVDQINEQYF. DNA of the CDR3: TGTGCCAGCAGCGTAGATCAGATCAATGAGCAGTACTTC.

This clonotype was picked up a small number of times. The chain carries TRBV7-8 and TRBJ1-1; 8 positions agree with TRBD1. In germline, CDR1 is SGHVS, CDR2 FQNEAQ. V shed 5 bases and J 0 bases; nucleotides not matched to a gene: 8. CDR3 length: 16 residues. The CDR3 DNA reads TGTGCCAGCAGCCCTAACGGACAGGGCATGAACACTGAAGCTTTCTTT. It is translated as CASSPNGQGMNTEAFF.

This clonotype has ten or more counts. The chain carries TRBV5-1 and TRBJ2-3; D unclear. The CDR3 length is 14 residues. V shed 9 bases and J shed 1 base, with 15 bases lying between them. CDR1 and CDR2 (germline): SGHRS, YFSETQ. The CDR3 here is CATRPDQGTDTQYF. DNA for the CDR3: TGCGCCACCCGTCCTGACCAAGGCACAGATACGCAGTATTTT.

As for this clonotype: One base away lies a much larger clone, so this may be a sequencing read error. The V and J genes are TRBV12-3 or TRBV12-4 and TRBJ2-1, with D uncertain. The CDR3 covers 11 residues. The DNA of the CDR3 is TGTGCCAGCGGTTTGTCGGAGAAGCAGTTCTTC. Protein: CASGLSEKQFF.

Worth noting for this clonotype: It may be a read error: a sequence one base away is much more abundant. The chain uses TRBV28 and TRBJ2-7; D is possibly TRBD1 or TRBD2 (6 bases each). Germline CDR1 and CDR2: MDHEN and SYDVKM. The CDR3 extends over 13 amino acids. Trimming left V 7 bases short and J 3 bases short, with 13 bases between. As DNA, the CDR3 is TGTGCCAGCACTGCGGGACAAGACTACGAGCAGTACTTC. It encodes CASTAGQDYEQYF.

This clonotype came up a few times. The chain carries TRBV6-5 and TRBJ1-5; tentatively, D is TRBD1 (6 bases). Trimming took 5 bases from V and 8 from J, leaving 16 bases between them. The CDR3 covers 14 residues. In germline, CDR1 is MNHEY, CDR2 SVGAGI. This chain's CDR3 is CASSPTGTLKPQHF. In DNA, the CDR3 is TGTGCCAGCAGTCCGACAGGAACTTTGAAGCCCCAGCATTTT.

This clonotype showed up just a few times. An end of the junction does not agree with germline; a read error may underlie this. The chain links TRBV20-1 to TRBJ2-3; 8 nucleotides match TRBD2. Looked up from germline, CDR1 is DFQATT and CDR2 is SNEGSKA (reference sequence). The CDR3 runs to 15 residues. The CDR3 is CSATERRGGPDTQYF. CDR3 DNA: TGTAGTGCCACGGAACGTCGCGGGGGGCCAGATACGCAGTATTTT.

This clonotype was seen a few times. The V call is TRBV10-3, the J call TRBJ2-7; 8 bases line up with TRBD1. The CDR3 runs 15 residues. Germline V CDR1 and CDR2: ENHRY, SYGVKD. The trim removed 7 bases at V and 7 bases at J, leaving 15 bases unmatched. CDR3 protein: CAIMSSGTGSNEQYF. Written as DNA, the CDR3 is TGTGCCATCATGTCTTCCGGGACAGGATCCAATGAGCAGTACTTC.